These 8 T cell receptor beta chains were sequenced from one sample in a study of identical twins. Each CDR3 protein gets one entry after TCRdb re-called the 5' RACE reads with MiXCR. Here the sample spans about 530,000 distinct CDR3 sequences, 20% to 25% being singletons. This same sample was also part of a study on yellow fever vaccine responses in identical twins.

Source material: CD4+ T cells sorted from blood. These receptors came from a woman under 30 in good health.

The genes are TRBV12-3 or TRBV12-4 and TRBJ2-1, with D maybe TRBD2 (6 bases). The V end lost 1 base, the J end lost 7 bases, and 14 bases lay between the germline ends. The CDR3 totals 15 residues. Written as DNA, the CDR3 is TGTGCCAGCAGTTTAGGATTCCCACGGGGGAATGAGCAGTTCTTC. Its protein product is CASSLGFPRGNEQFF.

This clonotype occurred a few times. V gene TRBV7-9 combines with J gene TRBJ2-1; tentatively, D is TRBD2 (5 bases). CDR1 is SEHNR, CDR2 FQNEAQ, per germline (reference sequence). The CDR3 runs 16 residues. With 3 bases removed from V and 0 bases from J, the gap between germline ends came to 12 bases. The CDR3 DNA follows: TGTGCCAGCAGCTTCTCCACGGGGAGCTCCTACAATGAGCAGTTCTTC. The encoded protein is CASSFSTGSSYNEQFF.

This clonotype has just a few counts. This chain uses TRBV19 with TRBJ1-1; 7 nucleotides line up with TRBD1. J gave up 1 base and V 7 bases, and 9 bases lay outside the gene matches. In germline, CDR1 is LNHDA, CDR2 SQIVND (reference sequence). The CDR3 totals 15 residues. The CDR3 here is CASTHHGTANTEAFF. The CDR3 bases are TGTGCCAGTACCCACCATGGGACAGCGAACACTGAAGCTTTCTTT.

This chain links TRBV7-9 with TRBJ2-5; the match to TRBD1 covers 8 bases. CDR1 is SEHNR, CDR2 FQNEAQ, per germline (reference sequence). V gave up 1 base and J gave up 5 bases; unmatched junction bases: 6. This CDR3 region has 15 residues. CDR3: CASSLGPGGGETQYF. The CDR3 bases are TGTGCCAGCAGCTTAGGACCAGGGGGCGGGGAGACCCAGTACTTC.

There are a few counts of this clonotype. A read error may account for a junction end that differs from germline. The chain links TRBV5-1 to TRBJ2-1; TRBD1 is a possible D gene (6 bases). This CDR3 spans 15 amino acids. The germline V gene has CDR1 SGHRS and CDR2 YFSETQ. This CDR3 is CASSLGGRSYNEQFF. In nucleotides, the CDR3 is TGTGCCAGCAGCTTAGGGGGACGGTCCTACAATGAGCAGTTCTTC.

The chain combines TRBV7-8 with TRBJ2-1; D possibly corresponds to TRBD2 (6 bases). With 0 bases removed from V and 15 bases from J, the gap between germline ends came to 15 bases. This CDR3 has 13 amino acids. Germline V gene data show CDR1 as SGHVS and CDR2 as FQNEAQ. This CDR3 reads CASSLAGGRAGFF. CDR3 nucleotide sequence: TGTGCCAGCAGCTTAGCGGGGGGTAGGGCCGGGTTCTTC.

The gene calls are TRBV7-9 and TRBJ2-7; tentatively, D is TRBD1 (6 bases). V was cut by 4 bases and J by 9 bases, with 13 bases left in between. The length of the CDR3 is 12 residues. Germline loops: CDR1 SEHNR, CDR2 FQNEAQ (reference sequence). The CDR3 coding sequence is TGTGCCAGCAGCTCAGGACAGTCTGTGCAGTACTTC. Protein sequence: CASSSGQSVQYF.

The chain uses TRBV3-1 and TRBJ2-1; D perhaps matches TRBD1 (7 bases). Germline V gene sequence: CDR1 LGHDT, CDR2 YNNKEL (reference sequence). This CDR3 spans 15 amino acids. V lost 2 bases and J 4 bases, leaving 12 bases between the germline ends. The CDR3 bases are TGTGCCAGCAGCCAACAGGGGGGTGATTACAATGAGCAGTTCTTC. Translated: CASSQQGGDYNEQFF.